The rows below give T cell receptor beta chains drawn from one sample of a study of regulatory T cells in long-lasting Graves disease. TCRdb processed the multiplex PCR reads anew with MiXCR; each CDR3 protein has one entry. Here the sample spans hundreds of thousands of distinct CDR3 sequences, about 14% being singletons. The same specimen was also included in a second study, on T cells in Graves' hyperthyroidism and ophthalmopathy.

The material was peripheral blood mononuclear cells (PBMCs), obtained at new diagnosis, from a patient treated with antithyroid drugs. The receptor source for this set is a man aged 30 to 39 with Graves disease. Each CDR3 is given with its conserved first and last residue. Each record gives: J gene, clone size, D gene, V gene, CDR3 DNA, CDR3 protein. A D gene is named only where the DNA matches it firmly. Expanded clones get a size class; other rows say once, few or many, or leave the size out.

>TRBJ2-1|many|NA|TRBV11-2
TGTGCCAGCAGCTTAACATGGGACCACAATGAGCAGTTCTTC
CASSLTWDHNEQFF
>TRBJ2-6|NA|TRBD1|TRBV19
TGTGCCAGTAGTACCGGGACAGGGCGTTGGTGGGCCAACGTCCTGACTTTC
CASSTGTGRWWANVLTF
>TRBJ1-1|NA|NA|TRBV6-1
TGTGCCAGCAGTCCCCTCAGAGGCGAAGCTTTCTTT
CASSPLRGEAFF
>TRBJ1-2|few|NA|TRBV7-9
TGTGCCAGCAGCTTAATAAACAGGGCCCTCGGTGGCTACACCTTC
CASSLINRALGGYTF
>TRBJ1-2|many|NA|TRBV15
TGTGCCACCAGCAGAGAGGCAGGGGAGGGCTACACCTTC
CATSREAGEGYTF
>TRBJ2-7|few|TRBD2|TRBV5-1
TGCGCCAGCAGCTTAACTAGCGGTAGTACTATGCAGTACTTC
CASSLTSGSTMQYF
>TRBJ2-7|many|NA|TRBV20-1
TGCAGTGCTGGTCAAGGGGGACGGAGCGAGCAGTACTTC
CSAGQGGRSEQYF
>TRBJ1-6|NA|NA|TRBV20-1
TGCAGTGCTAAGTACAGCCCTGAGGATTCACCCCTCCACTTT
CSAKYSPEDSPLHF
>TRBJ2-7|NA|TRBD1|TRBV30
TGTGCCTGGAGTGCAAAGATCGGGACAGGGGGCTCCTACGAGCAGTACTTC
CAWSAKIGTGGSYEQYF
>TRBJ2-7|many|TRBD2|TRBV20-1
TGCAGTGCCGAACCGGGGACTAGCGGGCGGGACGAGCAGTACTTC
CSAEPGTSGRDEQYF
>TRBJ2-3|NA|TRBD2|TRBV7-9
TGTGCCAGCAGCTCCCCGATGACTAGCGGGAGAAGTCTCACAGATACGCAGTATTTT
CASSSPMTSGRSLTDTQYF
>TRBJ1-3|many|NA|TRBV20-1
TGCAGTGCTAGAGTGGGTTTGGACACCATATATTTT
CSARVGLDTIYF
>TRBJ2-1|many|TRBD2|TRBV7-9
TGTGCCAGCGGATCCCTGGGAGGGACGTACAATGAGCAGTTCTTC
CASGSLGGTYNEQFF
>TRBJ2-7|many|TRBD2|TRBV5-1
TGCGCCAGCAGCACTGCTAAAGGACTAGCGGACCTGAACTCCTACGAGCAGTACTTC
CASSTAKGLADLNSYEQYF
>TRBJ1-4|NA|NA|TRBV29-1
TGCAGCGTTGACGAGGGAGATGGCGAAAAACTGTTTTTT
CSVDEGDGEKLFF
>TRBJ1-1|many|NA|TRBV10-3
TGTGCCATACAGGGGAACACTGAAGCTTTCTTT
CAIQGNTEAFF
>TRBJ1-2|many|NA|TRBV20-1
TGCAGTGCTAGAGATTGGGGAGACTATGGCTACACCTTC
CSARDWGDYGYTF
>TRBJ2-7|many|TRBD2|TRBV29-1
TGCAGCGTGACTAGCGGGAGTCTCTACGAGCAGTACTTC
CSVTSGSLYEQYF
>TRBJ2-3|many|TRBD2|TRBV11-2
TGTGCCAGCAGCTTGAGCGGGATATTCACAGATACGCAGTATTTT
CASSLSGIFTDTQYF
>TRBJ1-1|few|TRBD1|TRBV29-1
TGCAGCGTTCCAACAGGGGGCCTCGCTTTCTTT
CSVPTGGLAFF
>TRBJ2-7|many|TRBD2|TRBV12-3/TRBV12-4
TGTGCCAGCAGTTTTATAGCGGGAGGAACCTACGAGCAGTACTTC
CASSFIAGGTYEQYF
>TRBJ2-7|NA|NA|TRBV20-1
TGCAGCGCTGAGGGACCTCGCCCCTACGAGCAGTACTTC
CSAEGPRPYEQYF
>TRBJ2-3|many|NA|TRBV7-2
TGTGCCAGCAGCACACGGCAGGGTGCGCAGTATTTT
CASSTRQGAQYF
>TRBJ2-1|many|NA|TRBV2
TGTGCCAGCAGGGGAGCGGGCACCCCCCTGGGAGGATCCTACAATGAGCAGTTCTTC
CASRGAGTPLGGSYNEQFF
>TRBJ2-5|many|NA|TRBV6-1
TGTGCCAGCAGATCCCCTGAGAGGGGGGAGACCCAGTACTTC
CASRSPERGETQYF
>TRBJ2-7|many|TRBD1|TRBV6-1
TGTGCCAGCGGGACAGGCGCCTACGAGCAGTACTTC
CASGTGAYEQYF
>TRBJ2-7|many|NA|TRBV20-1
TGCAGTGCTTCTGGATCGTACTACGAGCAGTACTTC
CSASGSYYEQYF
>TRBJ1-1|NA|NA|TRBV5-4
TGTGCCAGCAGCCCAGGGGATGGCACTGAAGCTTTCTTT
CASSPGDGTEAFF
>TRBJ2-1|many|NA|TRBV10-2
TGCGCCAGCAGTGGGGCCCCCGTTGAGCAGTTCTTC
CASSGAPVEQFF
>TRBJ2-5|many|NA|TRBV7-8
TGTGCCAGCAGCTCACCTCCGGGACTCCAAGAGACCCAGTACTTC
CASSSPPGLQETQYF
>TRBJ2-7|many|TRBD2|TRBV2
TGTGCCAGCAGCCCGACTAGCGGAACCTACGAGCAGTACTTC
CASSPTSGTYEQYF
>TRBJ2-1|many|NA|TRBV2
TGTGCCAGCGGAGGACAATACAATGAGCAGTTCTTC
CASGGQYNEQFF
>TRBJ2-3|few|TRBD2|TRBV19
TGTGCCACCTCTTATAGCGGGAGTGAGGATACGCAGTATTTT
CATSYSGSEDTQYF
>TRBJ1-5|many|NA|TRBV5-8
TGTGCCAGCAGCTTTATCAGGGGATTTGGGAATCAGCCCCAGCATTTT
CASSFIRGFGNQPQHF
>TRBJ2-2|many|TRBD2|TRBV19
TGTGCCAGTAGGACTAGCGGGAGGGCAGGAGACACCGGGGAGCTGTTTTTT
CASRTSGRAGDTGELFF
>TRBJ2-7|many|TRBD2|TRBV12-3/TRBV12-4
TGTGCCAGCAGTGTTAGCGGGAGTCTAGACGAGCAGTACTTC
CASSVSGSLDEQYF
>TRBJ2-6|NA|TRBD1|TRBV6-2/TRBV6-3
TGTGCCAGTCAACTTGACAGGGCCGTGAGAGGGGCCAACGTCCTGACTTTC
CASQLDRAVRGANVLTF